This T cell receptor beta chain came from a study of T cells after yellow fever vaccination. Regarding the study as a whole: A large majority of primary-vaccination clones showed up again after the booster (approximately 95% CD4, about 90% CD8). CD4 and CD8 compartments shared a small share of clonotypes. Researchers report a weaker secondary response that nonetheless peaked faster, day 5 versus 15.

This clonotype appeared a few times. Its specificity is unknown. Researchers made TCR cDNA using 5'RACE template switching, and this step added a universal primer site and UMIs. TCRdb redid the calling of the 5' RACE reads with MiXCR, one entry per CDR3 protein. The table lists hundreds of thousands of distinct CDR3 sequences, about 5% of them singletons. Trimming left V 2 bases short and J 4 bases short, with 8 bases between. The CDR3 contains 13 residues. The chain recombines TRBV12-3 or TRBV12-4 with TRBJ1-2; unclear D gene. This sequence was found in a man in his late teens or twenties who received the YFV17D yellow fever vaccine. The specimen comprised CD4+ T cells sorted from PBMCs, sampled on the day of the yellow fever booster vaccination. In DNA form, the CDR3 reads TGTGCCAGCAGTTTACTGGATGCCTATGGCTACACCTTC. Protein: CASSLLDAYGYTF.